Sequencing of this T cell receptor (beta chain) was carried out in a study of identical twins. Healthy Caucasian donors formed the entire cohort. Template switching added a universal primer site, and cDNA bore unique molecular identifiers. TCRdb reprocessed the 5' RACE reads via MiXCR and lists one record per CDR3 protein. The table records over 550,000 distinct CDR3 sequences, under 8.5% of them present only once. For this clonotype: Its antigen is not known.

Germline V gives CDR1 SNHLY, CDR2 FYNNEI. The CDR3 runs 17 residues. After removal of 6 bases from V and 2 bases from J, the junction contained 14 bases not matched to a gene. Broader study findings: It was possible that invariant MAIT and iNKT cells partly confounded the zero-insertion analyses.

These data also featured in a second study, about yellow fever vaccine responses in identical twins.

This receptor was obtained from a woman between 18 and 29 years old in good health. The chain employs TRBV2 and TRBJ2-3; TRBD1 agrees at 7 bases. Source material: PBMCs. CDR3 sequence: CASRGDSGPLHTDTQYF. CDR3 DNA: TGTGCCAGCAGGGGGGACAGCGGCCCGTTACACACAGATACGCAGTATTTT.